This T cell receptor beta chain derives from a study of shared clonotypes between healthy human individuals (dated by TCRdb to about 2020). Regarding the research as a whole: A few men and two women, aged 18 to 49 years, made up the cohort. Per donor, three plates each were used for CD4 naive and CD4 memory, two for CD8 naive, and one for CD8 memory. To estimate repertoire size and how much clonotype sharing occurs between individuals, the study deeply sequenced the blood TCR repertoires of roughly 5 healthy adults. Libraries were prepared and TCR repertoires were sequenced by different laboratories using diverse techniques, in order to increase sequencing depth and limit assay-specific biases. Per donor, leukapheresis produced somewhere between about 0.9 and 9 billion PBMCs.

Comment on this clone: Its target antigen remains unknown. The sample holds no much larger clone one base away, and base qualities are not on file.

Donors were healthy HIV-negative adults with no recently reported acute infections or vaccinations. All donors were Caucasian adults living in Nashville, Tennessee, USA. CD4+ T cells were enriched through magnetic negative selection, after which naive cells were positively selected on CD45RA and the remaining negative fraction served as the memory subset. Blood was obtained by leukapheresis, after which PBMCs were separated by Ficoll-Histopaque density gradient centrifugation and cryopreserved in liquid nitrogen vapor phase. Analytical flow cytometry was used to check the purity and quantity of each magnetically sorted T cell population. From each sorted fraction, genomic DNA was isolated and quantified by UV absorbance on a Nanodrop 2000c. Points the paper makes about the study in general: Rarefaction of sorted-subset datasets indicated incomplete sequencing despite the large sequencing depth. Sampling was restricted to blood, and TCR repertoires in tissue are likely to differ from TCR repertoires in blood. Naive subsets generally had larger estimated clonotype richness than memory subsets did. Compared with non-shared clonotypes, the clonotypes found in all four sorted-subset donors had higher generation probabilities. When several donors were compared, the shared fraction of clonotypes was about 5.2% for naive CD4, 3.5% to 4% for naive CD8, more than 2% for memory CD4, and 0.35% to 0.4% for memory CD8. The small number of donors limited the genetic and exposure-history diversity represented. Pairwise subsampling indicated that sequencing depth was expected to affect the degree of clonotype sharing among donors.

The CDR3 starts with the cysteine, ends with the phenylalanine, and has 13 residues. The kept DNA is CDR3 alone, 39 bases in frame from the first base. CDR1 is given as SQVTM and CDR2 as ANQGSEA, both from the germline V gene. Cut back by 6 bases and 4 bases, the V and J ends lie 15 bases apart. TCR CDR3 regions were amplified from genomic DNA by multiplex PCR using the deep immunoSEQ assay. Genomic DNA extracted from each cell subset was distributed evenly over all wells of several immunoSEQ 96-well plates, and each plate served as one replicate. Each replicate PCR for sorted subsets received about 180 ng genomic DNA, equal to tens of thousands of T cell genomes. Purified libraries were measured with a Qubit 3.0 fluorometer, size-checked on a Bioanalyzer 2100, and measured again with the KAPA Library Quantification kit. Every immunoSEQ 96-well plate was sequenced on a separate single-read 150-cycle Illumina NextSeq 550 flow cell. In the authors' own workflow: The immunoSEQ output contained only junctional sequences without quality scores, so filtering could not match that applied to full-length reads. Sequences were annotated with PyIR, a Python wrapper for IgBLAST v1.9, using IMGT germline references to assign V/J genes and CDR3. Reads were filtered out if the reads had weak V/J assignments (E-value above 1e-6), no CDR3, stop codons, out-of-frame junctions, or ambiguous translated residues. A V3J clonotype was defined by an identical inferred V gene, J gene, and CDR3 amino acid sequence. To compute the percentage overlap between repertoires, the number of shared unique clonotypes was divided by the size of the smaller repertoire. RTK rarefaction, the Chao1 estimator, and Recon v2.1 estimates of unobserved clonotypes were used to assess repertoire richness. For all TCRbeta clonotypes obtained by the gDNA method from four donors, generation probabilities were computed with OLGA. The source is immuneACCESS, and TCRdb retained only in-frame sequences with V and J called. Part of the clones is not carried over; for the studies checked, unresolved V genes explain less than half of this, and the remainder is unexplained. D and trimming were read from the DNA, whereas the V and J calls and clone size are those reported in that table. The sample table records some 1,400,000 clones; roughly 96% of these occur just once. Of the sample, over 1% falls within the top ten clones.

Material: naive CD4+ T cells sorted from blood. The sample's cell subset or site label, decoded: CD45RA+ positively selected. The sequence joins TRBV29-1 to TRBJ1-1, with the D gene not confidently named. The origin of this receptor is a man aged 30-40 years in good health. The nucleotide sequence is TGCAGCGTGGCTGGACGGTTGGTCACTGAAGCTTTCTTT. This sequence encodes CSVAGRLVTEAFF.